This is a list of T cell receptor beta chains from one sample in a study of a mutant IDH1 vaccine in newly diagnosed glioma. This table comes from immunoSEQ multiplex PCR, and its TCRdb copy is limited to in-frame clones, with some not included. The sample lists some 50,000 clones, around three fifths occurring once. No antigen has been assigned to these receptors. The starting material was peripheral blood mononuclear cells (PBMCs), obtained from a glioma patient whose treatment included an IDH1 peptide vaccine. The receptors derive from a man between 40 and 49 years old with glioma. Some clones in this sample may be carry-over from other donors' samples. Each CDR3 is given with its conserved first and last residue. A D gene is named only where the DNA matches it firmly. Some rows mark clone size as missing; the rest say once, few, many or name a class of expanded clone.

d_call clone_size j_call v_call cdr3_aa cdr3_nt
- few TRBJ2-7 TRBV7-2 CASRSLDKPYEQYF TGTGCCAGCAGATCCCTTGACAAACCCTACGAGCAGTACTTC
- - TRBJ1-2 TRBV11-3 CASSFPGGQGYTF TGTGCCAGCAGCTTCCCGGGGGGGCAAGGCTACACCTTC
TRBD1 few TRBJ1-1 TRBV4-2 CASSDGQGRDTEAFF TGTGCCAGCAGCGATGGACAGGGCAGGGACACTGAAGCTTTCTTT
- few TRBJ2-7 TRBV19 CASRLSGTGYEQYF TGTGCCAGTCGACTTTCCGGCACGGGCTACGAGCAGTACTTC
TRBD1 - TRBJ1-5 TRBV6-5 CASSYGRGGNQPQHF TGTGCCAGCAGTTACGGCAGGGGGGGTAATCAGCCCCAGCATTTT
- few TRBJ1-6 TRBV13 CASSLGTGRNSPLHF TGTGCCAGCAGCTTAGGGACAGGCCGAAATTCACCCCTCCACTTT
- - TRBJ2-3 TRBV4-1 CASSQDRRGDTQYF TGCGCCAGCAGCCAAGATAGACGGGGGGATACGCAGTATTTT
- - TRBJ2-1 TRBV11-2 CASSFNVVGDEQFF TGTGCCAGCAGCTTTAACGTAGTTGGCGATGAGCAGTTCTTC
- - TRBJ2-7 TRBV6-1 CASTQSRASYEQYF TGTGCCAGCACCCAGTCGAGGGCCTCCTACGAGCAGTACTTC
TRBD1 - TRBJ1-1 TRBV19 CASSIKGTGFTEAFF TGTGCCAGTAGTATTAAGGGGACAGGGTTCACTGAAGCTTTCTTT
- - TRBJ2-3 TRBV4-1 CASSQPGIQDTQYF TGCGCCAGCAGCCAGCCCGGGATCCAAGATACGCAGTATTTT
- few TRBJ1-6 TRBV5-1 CASSPDPQGKNSPLHF TGCGCCAGCAGCCCAGACCCACAGGGCAAGAATTCACCCCTCCACTTT
- - TRBJ2-7 TRBV15 CATSLKGMASYEQYF TGTGCCACCAGCCTGAAGGGGATGGCTTCCTACGAGCAGTACTTC
- - TRBJ1-1 TRBV23-1 CASSQSRDIRGNTEAFF TGCGCCAGCAGTCAATCTCGGGACATCCGAGGGAACACTGAAGCTTTCTTT
TRBD1 few TRBJ2-7 TRBV10-1 CASSEGQGGKYF TGCGCCAGCAGTGAGGGACAGGGGGGCAAGTACTTC
TRBD1 few TRBJ1-2 TRBV7-9 CASSTGQGDAAYGYTF TGTGCCAGCAGCACCGGACAGGGGGACGCTGCCTATGGCTACACCTTC
TRBD1 - TRBJ1-5 TRBV5-8 CASSLRQGGNQPQHF TGTGCCAGCAGCTTGCGACAGGGTGGTAATCAGCCCCAGCATTTT
- - TRBJ1-6 TRBV6-1 CASSEAINSPLHF TGTGCCAGCAGTGAAGCGATCAATTCACCCCTCCACTTT
TRBD2 - TRBJ2-3 TRBV4-1 CASSQEGRLAGEETSTDTQYF TGCGCCAGCAGCCAAGAAGGGAGACTAGCGGGGGAGGAAACTAGCACAGATACGCAGTATTTT
- - TRBJ1-1 TRBV5-1 CASSPVEGRTEAFF TGCGCCAGCAGCCCCGTTGAGGGGAGGACTGAAGCTTTCTTT
- - TRBJ2-5 TRBV25-1 CASSRTHGPQETQYF TGTGCCAGCAGTCGAACCCACGGACCACAAGAGACCCAGTACTTC
- - TRBJ1-2 TRBV6-5 CASSYHPKQGGRGYTF TGTGCCAGCAGTTACCACCCAAAACAGGGAGGCCGTGGCTACACCTTC
TRBD1 few TRBJ1-5 TRBV10-2 CASNTGGGNQPQHF TGCGCCAGCAACACAGGGGGCGGGAATCAGCCCCAGCATTTT
- - TRBJ2-7 TRBV27 CASSRPGYEQYF TGTGCCAGCAGCCGACCGGGATACGAGCAGTACTTC
- - TRBJ2-2 TRBV27 CASSLEAYGGELFF TGTGCCAGCAGTTTAGAGGCCTACGGCGGGGAGCTGTTTTTT
TRBD1 few TRBJ2-7 TRBV5-8 CASSYGDRVRSYEQYF TGTGCCAGCAGCTATGGGGACAGGGTTCGATCCTACGAGCAGTACTTC
TRBD1 - TRBJ1-2 TRBV19 CASSIGTANGYTF TGTGCCAGTAGTATCGGGACAGCTAATGGCTACACCTTC
- - TRBJ2-7 TRBV25-1 CASTRDGGYEQYF TGTGCCAGCACCCGGGACGGAGGCTACGAGCAGTACTTC
- - TRBJ2-4 TRBV4-1 CASSPGPGDIQYF TGCGCCAGCAGCCCGGGACCTGGAGACATTCAGTACTTC
TRBD1 - TRBJ1-1 TRBV7-9 CASSRGQMNTEAFF TGTGCCAGCAGCCGGGGACAGATGAACACTGAAGCTTTCTTT
TRBD2 - TRBJ2-3 TRBV9 CASSFSGGAGDTQYF TGTGCCAGCAGCTTTAGCGGGGGGGCCGGAGATACGCAGTATTTT
- - TRBJ2-1 TRBV7-9 CASSFRIEQFF TGTGCCAGCAGCTTTCGAATTGAGCAGTTCTTC
- - TRBJ1-1 TRBV9 CASSVEVNTEAFF TGTGCCAGCAGCGTAGAGGTGAACACTGAAGCTTTCTTT
TRBD1 - TRBJ2-3 TRBV18 CASSPQGAPTDTQYF TGTGCCAGCTCACCACAGGGGGCTCCCACAGATACGCAGTATTTT
- - TRBJ1-2 TRBV7-9 CASSFRDYGYTF TGTGCCAGCAGCTTCAGAGACTATGGCTACACCTTC
- few TRBJ2-7 TRBV10-1 CASSARNSYEQYF TGCGCCAGCAGTGCCAGGAACTCCTACGAGCAGTACTTC
- - TRBJ1-5 TRBV11-3 CAREQTRQPQHF TGTGCCAGAGAGCAAACGCGGCAGCCCCAGCATTTT
- - TRBJ1-2 TRBV29-1 CSVEVGTPYGYTF TGCAGCGTTGAGGTTGGGACGCCCTATGGCTACACCTTC
- - TRBJ2-3 TRBV4-2 CASSPRTIGGAAPDTQYF TGTGCCAGCAGCCCAAGAACTATAGGGGGGGCCGCCCCAGATACGCAGTATTTT
- once TRBJ1-1 TRBV18 CASSYQLGAAFF TGTGCCAGCTCATATCAGCTAGGCGCGGCTTTCTTT
TRBD2 - TRBJ2-4 TRBV9 CASSRGGTSSYPEAKNIQYF TGTGCCAGCAGCCGCGGGGGGACTAGCTCATACCCGGAGGCCAAAAACATTCAGTACTTC
- - TRBJ1-6 TRBV5-5 CASSPAGRGYNSPLHF TGTGCCAGCAGCCCGGCCGGCAGGGGCTATAATTCACCCCTCCACTTT
- few TRBJ1-5 TRBV7-2 CASSLAPYSNQPQHF TGTGCCAGCAGCTTAGCGCCGTATAGCAATCAGCCCCAGCATTTT
TRBD2 - TRBJ2-2 TRBV6-5 CASTAGGLNTGELFF TGTGCCAGCACAGCGGGGGGCTTAAACACCGGGGAGCTGTTTTTT
TRBD1 - TRBJ2-5 TRBV23-1 CASNQDRYQETQYF TGCGCCAGCAATCAGGACAGGTACCAAGAGACCCAGTACTTC
- - TRBJ1-5 TRBV5-1 CASSPEGRQPQHF TGCGCCAGCAGCCCCGAGGGGCGTCAGCCCCAGCATTTT
- few TRBJ1-1 TRBV18 CASSPEQYTEAFF TGTGCCAGCTCACCCGAGCAGTACACTGAAGCTTTCTTT
- - TRBJ1-1 TRBV29-1 CSVVWNTEAFF TGCAGCGTAGTTTGGAACACTGAAGCTTTCTTT
- - TRBJ2-5 TRBV10-1 CASSESVGRSGETQYF TGCGCCAGCAGTGAGTCGGTCGGGAGATCCGGAGAGACCCAGTACTTC
- few TRBJ2-2 TRBV5-4 CASSLGLGELFF TGTGCCAGCAGCTTGGGCCTCGGGGAGCTGTTTTTT
- many TRBJ1-5 TRBV18 CASSPGDTSHNQPQHF TGTGCCAGCTCACCTGGGGACACCTCACATAATCAGCCCCAGCATTTT
- - TRBJ2-7 TRBV6-1 CASSEAFGQPYEQYF TGTGCCAGCAGTGAAGCCTTCGGACAGCCCTACGAGCAGTACTTC
TRBD1 - TRBJ1-2 TRBV19 CASSVNRGWGYTF TGTGCCAGTAGTGTCAACAGGGGTTGGGGCTACACCTTC
- - TRBJ2-7 TRBV27 CASSLYPAGPSSYEQYF TGTGCCAGCAGTTTATACCCCGCGGGTCCAAGCTCCTACGAGCAGTACTTC
TRBD2 - TRBJ2-7 TRBV11-3 CASSPGGAEYEQYF TGTGCCAGCAGCCCGGGGGGGGCGGAGTACGAGCAGTACTTC